These 14 T cell receptor beta chains were sequenced from one sample in a study of shared clonotypes between healthy human individuals. Assay: immunoSEQ multiplex PCR; the TCRdb copy retains only in-frame clones and omits some. The table records roughly 1.4 million clones, roughly 98.5% of them present only once. Sample: naive CD4+ T cells sorted from blood. Subset given: CD45RA+ positively selected. These receptor sequences come from a young man in good health.

V is TRBV5-1 and J is TRBJ2-3; 7 bases fit TRBD2. The junction had 9 bases not matched to a gene; V was cut back by 0 bases and J by 2 bases. CDR1 is SGHRS, CDR2 YFSETQ, per germline. CDR3 size: 17 residues. In DNA form, the CDR3 reads TGCGCCAGCAGCTTGGGTAGCAGCGGGGATCTCACAGATACGCAGTATTTT. As protein: CASSLGSSGDLTDTQYF.

The chain joins TRBV18 to TRBJ2-5, with a possible D match to TRBD2 (5 bases). This CDR3 is built from 15 residues. The V end was cut by 0 bases, the J end by 3 bases, with 11 bases between. Germline loops: CDR1 KGHSH, CDR2 LQKENI. CDR3 DNA sequence: TGTGCCAGCTCACCACCGGGAGTATATAAAGAGACCCAGTACTTC. It codes for CASSPPGVYKETQYF.

The chain recombines TRBV7-9 with TRBJ2-3; 7 bases fit TRBD1. Germline V gene data show CDR1 as SEHNR and CDR2 as FQNEAQ (reference sequence). The V segment lost 9 bases and the J segment 2 bases; nucleotides outside the gene matches: 8. The CDR3 consists of 14 residues. In DNA, the CDR3 is TGTGCCAGTCTCGGCAGGGGGTTCACAGATACGCAGTATTTT. Translating gives CASLGRGFTDTQYF.

The chain employs TRBV5-1 and TRBJ2-3; D perhaps matches TRBD1 (6 bases). The CDR3 covers 14 residues. Trimming shortened V by 4 bases and J by 2 bases, and 11 bases separated the two germline ends. CDR1 is SGHRS and CDR2 is YFSETQ in the germline V gene. The CDR3 loop reads CASSRDKYTDTQYF. In DNA, the CDR3 is TGCGCCAGCAGCCGGGACAAGTACACAGATACGCAGTATTTT.

The rearrangement joins TRBV5-8 to TRBJ2-7; D possibly corresponds to TRBD2 (5 bases). Germline assignment: CDR1 SGHTS and CDR2 YDEGEE. Trimming took 4 bases from V and 3 from J, leaving 11 bases between them. The CDR3 contains 13 residues. CDR3 sequence reads: CASSPGLIYEQYF. The CDR3 region has the DNA TGTGCCAGCAGCCCCGGACTGATCTACGAGCAGTACTTC.

On this clone itself: Compared with germline, one end of the junction differs, possibly owing to a read error. This sequence joins TRBV7-2 and TRBJ2-3; TRBD2 matches 14 bases. The CDR3 runs to 12 residues. The germline gives CDR1 SGHTA, CDR2 FQGNSA. This CDR3 reads CASSLDGTSGGF. CDR3 nucleotides: TGTGCCAGCAGCTTAGACGGGACTAGCGGGGGATTT.

The chain employs TRBV28 and TRBJ2-5; D unclear. The J call may be incorrect, as the DNA end agrees better with TRBJ2-7. Germline V lookup: CDR1 MDHEN, CDR2 SYDVKM. The CDR3 totals 16 residues. CDR3 protein: CASSFLSFGISHEQYF. The CDR3 DNA sequence: TGTGCCAGCAGTTTTTTAAGTTTTGGAATTTCCCACGAGCAGTACTTC.

The chain uses TRBV9 and TRBJ2-3; D may be TRBD2 (6 bases). The CDR3 sequence is 15 residues long. Trimming pared 0 bases from V and 4 bases from J, leaving 12 bases between. Per the germline V gene, CDR1 is SGDLS and CDR2 is YYNGEE. DNA of the CDR3: TGTGCCAGCAGCGTAGGGGGCGGAGGGGCAGATACGCAGTATTTT. It is translated as CASSVGGGGADTQYF.

Remarks on this clone: This sample also contains other DNA sequences that code for the same CDR3. The chain has TRBV5-5 and TRBJ2-1; D ambiguous. The CDR3 has 13 residues. Trimming took off 0 bases at V and 3 bases at J, with 4 bases between the two ends. Germline V gene sequence: CDR1 SGHKS, CDR2 YYEKEE (reference sequence). This CDR3 reads CASSLGLYNEQFF. CDR3 bases: TGTGCCAGCAGCTTGGGCCTCTACAATGAGCAGTTCTTC.

The V and J genes are TRBV7-8 and TRBJ2-7; 9 bases align to TRBD2. Losses at the gene ends were 2 bases for V and 6 bases for J; bases not matched to a gene: 5. The CDR3 runs to 14 residues. Per the germline V gene, CDR1 is SGHVS and CDR2 is FQNEAQ. CDR3 sequence (DNA): TGTGCCAGCAGCTTATATCCTAGCGGGACCGAGCAGTACTTC. It codes for CASSLYPSGTEQYF.

The rearrangement links TRBV28 to TRBJ2-3; D call uncertain. V lost 5 bases to trimming and J lost 7 bases, with 10 bases between them. This CDR3 is built from 12 residues. In germline, CDR1 is MDHEN, CDR2 SYDVKM. The CDR3 DNA follows: TGTGCCAGCAGTACCACGGGTAATACGCAGTATTTT. Its protein is CASSTTGNTQYF.

The rearrangement uses TRBV7-9 and TRBJ2-7; D uncertain. This CDR3 comprises 13 residues. Trimming took off 10 bases at V and 2 bases at J, with 15 bases between the two ends. Germline V lookup: CDR1 SEHNR, CDR2 FQNEAQ (reference sequence). This CDR3 is CATSFLAPYEQYF. The CDR3 DNA is TGTGCCACCTCTTTCTTAGCTCCCTACGAGCAGTACTTC.

The chain links TRBV27 to TRBJ1-5, with a tentative D call TRBD1 (5 bases). The germline V and J ends were trimmed by 3 bases and 6 bases, with 15 bases remaining between them. This CDR3 is built from 15 residues. Germline-derived CDR1 and CDR2 are MNHEY and SMNVEV (reference sequence). The chain's CDR3 is CASSFSELRGQPQHF. CDR3 bases: TGTGCCAGCAGTTTTTCTGAGTTAAGGGGTCAGCCCCAGCATTTT.

J is TRBJ2-7 and V is TRBV5-8; 8 bases are shared with TRBD1. The germline gives CDR1 SGHTS, CDR2 YDEGEE. The junction had 20 bases not matched to a gene; V was cut back by 3 bases and J by 6 bases. CDR3 length: 18 amino acids. The CDR3 loop is CASSSTFPPDRGFGEQYF. The CDR3 nucleotides read TGTGCCAGCAGCTCCACCTTCCCCCCCGACAGGGGCTTCGGCGAGCAGTACTTC.